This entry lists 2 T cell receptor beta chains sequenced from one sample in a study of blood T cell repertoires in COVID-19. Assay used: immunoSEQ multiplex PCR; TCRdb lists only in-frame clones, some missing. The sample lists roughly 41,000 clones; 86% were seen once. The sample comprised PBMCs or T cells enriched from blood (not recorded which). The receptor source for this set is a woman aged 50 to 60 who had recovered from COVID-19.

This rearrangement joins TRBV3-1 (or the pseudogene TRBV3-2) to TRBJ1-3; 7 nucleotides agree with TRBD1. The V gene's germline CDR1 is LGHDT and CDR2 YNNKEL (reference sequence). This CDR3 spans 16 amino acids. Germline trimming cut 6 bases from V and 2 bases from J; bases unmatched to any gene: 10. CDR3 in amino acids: CASSRDRDSAGNTIYF. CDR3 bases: TGTGCCAGCAGTCGAGACAGGGACTCGGCTGGAAACACCATATATTTT.

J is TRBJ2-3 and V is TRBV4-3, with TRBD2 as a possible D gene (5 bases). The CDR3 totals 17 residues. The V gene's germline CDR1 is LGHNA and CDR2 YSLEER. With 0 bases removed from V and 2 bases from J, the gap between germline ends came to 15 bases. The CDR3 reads CASSQDGGTTHTDTQYF. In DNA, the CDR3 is TGCGCCAGCAGCCAAGATGGAGGCACTACCCACACAGATACGCAGTATTTT.